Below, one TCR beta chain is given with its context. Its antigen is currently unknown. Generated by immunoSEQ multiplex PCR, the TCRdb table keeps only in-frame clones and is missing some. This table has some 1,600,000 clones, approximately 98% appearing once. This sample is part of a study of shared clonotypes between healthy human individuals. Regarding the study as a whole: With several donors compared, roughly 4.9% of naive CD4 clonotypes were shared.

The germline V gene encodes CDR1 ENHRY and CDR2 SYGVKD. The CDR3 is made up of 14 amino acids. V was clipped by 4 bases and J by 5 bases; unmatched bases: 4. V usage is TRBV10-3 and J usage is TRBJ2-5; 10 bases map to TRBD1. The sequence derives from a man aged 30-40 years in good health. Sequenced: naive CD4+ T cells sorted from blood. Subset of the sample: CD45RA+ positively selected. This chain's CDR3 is CAISGPGQGETQYF. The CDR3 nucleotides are TGTGCCATCAGTGGCCCGGGACAGGGGGAGACCCAGTACTTC.